A selection of T cell receptor beta chains follows, all from one sample in a study of metastatic and nonmetastatic thyroid tumors. TCRdb ran MiXCR on the PCR reads. Of 3,500 to 5,000 clones in the sample, less than 40% were seen once. The sample consisted of tumor tissue. These TCRs come from a female donor with papillary thyroid cancer or a benign thyroid nodule (not recorded which). Some clones in this sample may be carry-over from other donors' samples. The CDR3 runs from the conserved cysteine through the conserved F or W. D genes are given only for firm matches. Size values are once, few and many counts, or a class for expanded clones, and some rows have none.

cdr3_nt	cdr3_aa	v_call	clone_size	d_call	j_call
TGCAGTGCTAGAGACAAGACTAGCGGGGGGAGCACAGATACGCAGTATTTT	CSARDKTSGGSTDTQYF	TRBV20-1	-	TRBD2	TRBJ2-3
TGTGCCAGCACTTCCGGGACCACTACTAACTATGGCTACACCTTC	CASTSGTTTNYGYTF	TRBV6-1	-	-	TRBJ1-2
TGTGCCAGCAGCGCGACAGGGGTTAAGGACGAGCAGTACTTC	CASSATGVKDEQYF	TRBV28	-	TRBD1	TRBJ2-7
TGCGCCAGCAGCTTGCGACCTCTCCGGGGAGATACGCAGTATTTT	CASSLRPLRGDTQYF	TRBV5-1	once	-	TRBJ2-3
TGTGCCAGCAGTGAGATTGCGCCTAACTATGGCTACACCTTC	CASSEIAPNYGYTF	TRBV12-3/TRBV12-4	-	-	TRBJ1-2
TGTGCCAGCAGCCGATACGACTGGAATGAGCAGTTCTTC	CASSRYDWNEQFF	TRBV7-2	-	-	TRBJ2-1
TGTGCCACCAGTGACGGGACAGGCTGGGAGGATGAAAAACTGTTTTTT	CATSDGTGWEDEKLFF	TRBV24-1	-	TRBD1	TRBJ1-4
TGCAGTGCCCAGGGGGCTAACTACAATGAGCAGTTCTTC	CSAQGANYNEQFF	TRBV20-1	-	TRBD1	TRBJ2-1
TGTGCCAGCAGTTTTAGCGGGTTTCAGCCCCAGCATTTT	CASSFSGFQPQHF	TRBV27	few	-	TRBJ1-5
TGTGCCAGCAGTTACTCGCGGGAGACCGAGCAGTACTTC	CASSYSRETEQYF	TRBV6-6	few	TRBD2	TRBJ2-7
-	CASSILEGTQYF	TRBV6-1	-	-	TRBJ2-5
TGCGCCAGCAACCTCGGCGGGGGGTACACTGAAGCTTTCTTT	CASNLGGGYTEAFF	TRBV5-1	-	-	TRBJ1-1
TGTGCCAGCAGTGACTCTGCCGGGTCCCTTGGCTTC	CASSDSAGSLGF	TRBV25-1	-	-	TRBJ2-4
TGTGCCAGCAGTCTGACTCGAGGCGGGAGGTGGTATGAGCAGTTCTTC	CASSLTRGGRWYEQFF	TRBV6-6	few	TRBD2	TRBJ2-1
TGTGCCAGCAGTAAAGACAGGCCTGACTTAGATACGCAGTATTTT	CASSKDRPDLDTQYF	TRBV27	few	-	TRBJ2-3
TGCGCCAGCAGCTTGGCTGGACAGAATTATGGCTACACCTTC	CASSLAGQNYGYTF	TRBV5-1	-	-	TRBJ1-2
TGCGCCAGCAGCTTGTCCGTGGCGGCCTACGAGCAGTACTTC	CASSLSVAAYEQYF	TRBV5-1	many	-	TRBJ2-7
TGCGCCAGCTCTAGGGATGGGGGGGATGAGCAGTTCTTC	CASSRDGGDEQFF	TRBV5-1	few	TRBD2	TRBJ2-1
TGCAGTGCAACCGGGACCCACGAGCAGTACTTC	CSATGTHEQYF	TRBV20-1	-	-	TRBJ2-7
TGTGCCACCCAGACCACCGCAGGGTGGAATGAGCAGTTCTTC	CATQTTAGWNEQFF	TRBV6-1	-	-	TRBJ2-1
TGTGCCAGCAGTTTAGCGGGGATGGAGACCCAGTACTTC	CASSLAGMETQYF	TRBV12-3/TRBV12-4	few	-	TRBJ2-5
TGTGCCAGCTCACCGGTGCAGGCGAGCAACACCGGGGAGCTGTTTTTT	CASSPVQASNTGELFF	TRBV18	-	-	TRBJ2-2
TGTGCCAGCAGCCCGGACGGACCTGAGCAGTTCTTC	CASSPDGPEQFF	TRBV5-6	-	-	TRBJ2-1
TGCGCCAGCAGCTTGGGGGCATACGCGAACACCGGGGAGCTGTTTTTT	CASSLGAYANTGELFF	TRBV5-1	-	-	TRBJ2-2
TGTGCCAGCAGGTCGCTCGGGGGTTACGAGCAGTACTTC	CASRSLGGYEQYF	TRBV6-1	-	-	TRBJ2-7
TGTGCCAGCAGCCCGTTTAGGACAGATCTTTACTACGAGCAGTACTTC	CASSPFRTDLYYEQYF	TRBV6-1	-	-	TRBJ2-7
TGTGCCAGCAGTGAAGAAGTAGGAGGAAATCAGCCCCAGCATTTT	CASSEEVGGNQPQHF	TRBV2	-	-	TRBJ1-5
TGTGCCACCAGTGATCCGGGGGTCTATGGCTACACCTTC	CATSDPGVYGYTF	TRBV24-1	-	-	TRBJ1-2
TGTGCCAGCAGTGAATATAGGGTTTCAGGGTTTCAGCCCCAGCATTTT	CASSEYRVSGFQPQHF	TRBV2	once	-	TRBJ1-5
TGCAGTGCGCGAACCTCTGTCGGGACGGACGTCCACGAGCAGTACTTC	CSARTSVGTDVHEQYF	TRBV20-1	-	-	TRBJ2-7
TGTGCCAGCAGTGCGGGGTCCTTAAGTGGAAACACCATATATTTT	CASSAGSLSGNTIYF	TRBV27	few	-	TRBJ1-3
TGCGCCAGCAGCTACGGAGCCGACAATGAGCAGTTCTTC	CASSYGADNEQFF	TRBV5-1	once	-	TRBJ2-1
TGTGCCAGCAGTTATGATCAAGGGGAGTCTCATGGCTACACCTTC	CASSYDQGESHGYTF	TRBV6-6	-	-	TRBJ1-2
TGTGCCAGCAGTTACTCACGGGCGCGGCTTCTTGCGTACGAGCAGTACTTC	CASSYSRARLLAYEQYF	TRBV6-2/TRBV6-3	-	-	TRBJ2-7
TGTGCCAGCAGTTTGTTACAGAGAAATTCACCCCTCCACTTT	CASSLLQRNSPLHF	TRBV12-3/TRBV12-4	-	-	TRBJ1-6
TGCAGTGCCCTAAAGGAAGGGGACACTGAAGCTTTCTTT	CSALKEGDTEAFF	TRBV20-1	many	-	TRBJ1-1
TGTGCCAGCAGTCCCGGGGGGGCAGGACCGGGGGATGAGCAGTTCTTC	CASSPGGAGPGDEQFF	TRBV6-1	few	TRBD2	TRBJ2-1
TGCGCCAGCAGCCAGGGGAGACAGGGGCTAAGCAATCAGCCCCAGCATTTT	CASSQGRQGLSNQPQHF	TRBV4-1	-	TRBD1	TRBJ1-5
TGTGCCAGCAGTTATACAGGGGCGAATCAGCCCCAGCATTTT	CASSYTGANQPQHF	TRBV6-2/TRBV6-3	few	TRBD1	TRBJ1-5
TGTGCCAGCAAACTGAGCGGGACTAGCGGGAGGAGTGAGCAGTTCTTC	CASKLSGTSGRSEQFF	TRBV27	hyperexpanded	TRBD2	TRBJ2-1
TGTGCCAGCAGTTACCCGGACGGGAACTCTGGAAACACCATATATTTT	CASSYPDGNSGNTIYF	TRBV6-6	-	-	TRBJ1-3
TGTGCCAGCAGTTTGCCGGGGGGGGGTAATGAAAAACTGTTTTTT	CASSLPGGGNEKLFF	TRBV28	-	-	TRBJ1-4
TGTGCCAGCAGTCATCGCGATAGGGTGAGAGAGCAGTACTTC	CASSHRDRVREQYF	TRBV6-2/TRBV6-3	few	-	TRBJ2-7
TGTGCCAGCAGTGAGGTGGGGGGCAGGGTTGAGTACGCTGAGCAGTTCTTC	CASSEVGGRVEYAEQFF	TRBV6-1	-	-	TRBJ2-1
TGTGCCAGCAGTGCGACAGGTCGCGATCAGCCCCAGCATTTT	CASSATGRDQPQHF	TRBV25-1	few	-	TRBJ1-5
TGTGCCAGCAGTATACTACCGGGAACCAAAGGCTACACCTTC	CASSILPGTKGYTF	TRBV28	many	-	TRBJ1-2
TGCGCCAGCAGCTTGGATTCGACTAATGAAAAACTGTTTTTT	CASSLDSTNEKLFF	TRBV5-1	-	-	TRBJ1-4
TGTGCCAGCAGCCCCCGGGACACCGGGGAGCTGTTTTTT	CASSPRDTGELFF	TRBV6-2/TRBV6-3	-	-	TRBJ2-2
TGTGCCTGGAGTATGACAGCAGAGCCCCAGCATTTT	CAWSMTAEPQHF	TRBV30	-	-	TRBJ1-5
TGTGCCAGCAGTCCCGACTCCTCATGGGCCAACGTCCTGACTTTC	CASSPDSSWANVLTF	TRBV28	few	-	TRBJ2-6
TGTGCCAGCAGTTTATACAGCTCCTATAATTCACCCCTCCACTTT	CASSLYSSYNSPLHF	TRBV28	few	-	TRBJ1-6
TGTGCCAGTAGTATCGCCAGGGGAGCCCCCTCTGGGGCCAACGTCCTGACTTTC	CASSIARGAPSGANVLTF	TRBV19	once	-	TRBJ2-6
TGTGCCAGCAGTGTCTCCGTCTACACTAGCGGGAAAACCGGGGAGCTGTTTTTT	CASSVSVYTSGKTGELFF	TRBV6-1	-	TRBD2	TRBJ2-2